This T cell receptor beta chain is from a study of blood T cell repertoires in COVID-19. Across the whole study: Researchers got acute and convalescent COVID-19 samples from the United States, Italy and Spain.

The method was immunoSEQ multiplex PCR; TCRdb's version includes in-frame clones alone and lacks a portion of them. Among about 170,000 clones listed, about four fifths were seen once. The CDR3 spans 15 residues. The clonotype was recovered from a woman between 65 and 79 years old who had recovered from COVID-19. Sequencing was carried out using peripheral blood. This rearrangement joins TRBV21-1 to TRBJ1-3; the table's D call, TRBD1, was not checked against the DNA. TRBV21-1 is recorded as a pseudogene. CDR3 sequence: CASSTSTGTGNTIYF. The CDR3 region has the DNA TGTGCCAGCAGCACCTCGACAGGGACCGGAAACACCATATATTTT.